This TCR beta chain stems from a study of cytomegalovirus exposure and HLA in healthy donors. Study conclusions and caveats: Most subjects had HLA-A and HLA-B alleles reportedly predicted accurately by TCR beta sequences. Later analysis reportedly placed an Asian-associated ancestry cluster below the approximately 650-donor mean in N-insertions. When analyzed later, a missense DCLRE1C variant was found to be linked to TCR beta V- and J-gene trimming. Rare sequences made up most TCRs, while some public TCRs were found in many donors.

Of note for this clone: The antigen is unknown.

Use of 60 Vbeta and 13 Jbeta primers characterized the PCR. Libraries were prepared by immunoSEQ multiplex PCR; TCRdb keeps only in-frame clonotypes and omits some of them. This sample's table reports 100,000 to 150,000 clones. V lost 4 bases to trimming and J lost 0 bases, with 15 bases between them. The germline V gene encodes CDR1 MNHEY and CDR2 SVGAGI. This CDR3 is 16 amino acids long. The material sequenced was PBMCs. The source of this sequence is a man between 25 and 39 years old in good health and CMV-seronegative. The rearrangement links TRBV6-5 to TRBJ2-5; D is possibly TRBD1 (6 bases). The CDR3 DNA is TGTGCCAGCAGTTCTAGGGGGACGGCCGACCAAGAGACCCAGTACTTC. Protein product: CASSSRGTADQETQYF.